A single TCR beta chain is shown here with its context. Its recognized antigen is unknown. No base qualities exist here, and no much larger clone lies one base off it. Libraries came from RT-PCR. The sample was run on an Illumina MiSeq. TCRdb applied fastp at Q25 and MiXCR to the public reads, then kept only in-frame beta chains. Rows with a matching CDR3 protein are joined into one entry that keeps the most common DNA and genes. Within this sample are about 680,000 distinct CDR3 sequences, with approximately 14% of them counted one time only. The ten top clones hold roughly 4% of the sample. From the germline V gene, CDR1 is MDHEN and CDR2 is SYDVKM. After removal of 4 bases from V and 12 bases from J, the junction retains 14 bases not matched to a gene. Measured from the cysteine to the phenylalanine, the CDR3 is 15 residues long. Only the CDR3 DNA is retained, 45 bases long and in frame from the first base.

The record originates from a study (dated by TCRdb to between 2015 and 2016). The chain is encoded by TRBV28 joined to TRBJ2-1, and 8 bases in between align with TRBD1. Source material: memory CD4+ T cells from blood. This TCR was sampled from a female donor in good health, serving as a healthy control. CDR3 reads: CASSSGTDRDLGQFF. The sequence in DNA is TGTGCCAGCAGTTCAGGGACGGACAGGGATCTGGGGCAGTTCTTC. Beyond the CDR3, the reference TRBV28 and TRBJ2-1 genes provide the residues; the full variable domain reads: DVKVTQSSRYLVKRTGEKVFLECVQDMDHENMFWYRQDPGLGLRLIYFSYDVKMKEKGDIPEGYSVSREKKERFSLILESASTNQTSMYLCASSSGTDRDLGQFFGPGTRLTVL.